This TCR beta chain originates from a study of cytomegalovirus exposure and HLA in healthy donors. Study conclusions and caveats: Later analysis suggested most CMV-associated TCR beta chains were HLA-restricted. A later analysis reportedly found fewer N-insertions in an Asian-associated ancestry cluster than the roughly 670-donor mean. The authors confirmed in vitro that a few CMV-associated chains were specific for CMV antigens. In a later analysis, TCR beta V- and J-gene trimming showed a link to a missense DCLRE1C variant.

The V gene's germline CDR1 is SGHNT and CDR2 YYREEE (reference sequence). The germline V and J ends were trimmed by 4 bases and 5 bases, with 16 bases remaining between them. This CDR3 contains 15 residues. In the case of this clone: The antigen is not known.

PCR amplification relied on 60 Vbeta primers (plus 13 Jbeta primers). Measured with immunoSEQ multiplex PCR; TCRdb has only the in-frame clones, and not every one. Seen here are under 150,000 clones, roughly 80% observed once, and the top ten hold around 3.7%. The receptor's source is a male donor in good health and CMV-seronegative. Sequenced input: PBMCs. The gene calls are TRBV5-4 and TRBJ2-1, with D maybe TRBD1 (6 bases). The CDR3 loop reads CASSQPTGNDNEQFF. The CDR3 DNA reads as TGTGCCAGCAGCCAACCAACAGGGAATGACAATGAGCAGTTCTTC.